This is a list of T cell receptor beta chains from one sample in a study of cytomegalovirus exposure and HLA in healthy donors. Some clones are missing from TCRdb's copy, which holds only in-frame ones; the method was immunoSEQ multiplex PCR. The sample yields about 200,000 clones, 70% to 80% seen once. The sequenced sample consisted of PBMCs. Receptor source: a male donor in good health and CMV-seropositive. CDR3s include the opening cysteine and the closing phenylalanine or tryptophan. A D gene is named only where the DNA matches it firmly. The size field is filled for only some rows; it gives once, few, many or a size class.

j_call	v_call	clone_size	d_call	cdr3_aa	cdr3_nt
TRBJ2-5	TRBV28	.	.	CASSPGQIRETQYF	TGTGCCAGCAGCCCAGGGCAGATACGAGAGACCCAGTACTTC
TRBJ1-3	TRBV6-5	.	.	CASSSRGNTIYF	TGTGCCAGCAGTAGCCGGGGAAACACCATATATTTT
TRBJ2-5	TRBV6-5	.	TRBD2	CASSYSGGDGQETQYF	TGTGCCAGCAGTTACTCGGGAGGGGACGGGCAAGAGACCCAGTACTTC
TRBJ1-2	TRBV27	.	.	CASSSSSGGYTF	TGTGCCAGCAGTAGTAGTTCTGGTGGCTACACCTTC
TRBJ2-7	TRBV19	.	.	CASSIGVNGGGSEQYF	TGTGCCAGTAGTATAGGGGTAAATGGGGGCGGATCCGAGCAGTACTTC
TRBJ2-7	TRBV5-1	few	.	CASSLASRYGSAYEQYF	TGCGCCAGCAGCTTGGCCTCTAGATATGGGTCGGCCTACGAGCAGTACTTC
TRBJ1-5	TRBV4-2	.	TRBD1	CASSREDRENQPQHF	TGTGCCAGCAGCCGAGAGGACAGGGAAAATCAGCCCCAGCATTTT
TRBJ2-7	TRBV5-1	.	TRBD1	CASASAGTGSYEQYF	TGCGCCAGCGCCTCAGCCGGGACAGGTTCTTACGAGCAGTACTTC
TRBJ2-2	TRBV15	.	.	CATSRAAGRNTGELFF	TGTGCCACCAGCAGAGCTGCGGGTCGGAACACCGGGGAGCTGTTTTTT
TRBJ2-7	TRBV6-1	.	.	CASSETGAYEQYF	TGTGCCAGCAGTGAAACCGGGGCCTACGAGCAGTACTTC
TRBJ1-2	TRBV6-1	few	.	CASSVGAEPLSGYTF	TGTGCCAGCAGTGTTGGGGCCGAGCCTCTCAGTGGCTACACCTTC
TRBJ2-7	TRBV28	.	TRBD2	CASSSRSVGRNEQYF	TGTGCCAGCAGTTCCCGGTCCGTCGGGAGGAACGAGCAGTACTTC
TRBJ2-5	TRBV7-6	.	TRBD2	CASSLGSKPSGGKETQYF	TGTGCCAGCAGCTTAGGGTCTAAGCCTAGCGGGGGTAAAGAGACCCAGTACTTC
TRBJ1-5	TRBV5-6	few	.	CASSMGEGPQHF	TGTGCCAGCAGCATGGGGGAGGGGCCCCAGCATTTT
TRBJ2-1	TRBV15	.	TRBD2	CATSQPSGGSNNEQFF	TGTGCCACCAGCCAACCTAGCGGAGGATCTAACAATGAGCAGTTCTTC
TRBJ1-1	TRBV2	.	.	CASSPDMNTEAFF	TGTGCCAGCAGTCCGGACATGAACACTGAAGCTTTCTTT
TRBJ2-1	TRBV29-1	once	.	CSATSQGRNEQFF	TGCAGCGCCACATCGCAGGGGCGGAATGAGCAGTTCTTC
TRBJ1-4	TRBV28	.	.	CASRQLNEKLFF	TGTGCCAGCAGACAGCTTAATGAAAAACTGTTTTTT
TRBJ1-2	TRBV19	.	.	CASSGDTRWGYTF	TGTGCCAGTAGTGGGGACACTCGTTGGGGCTACACCTTC
TRBJ2-4	TRBV5-8	.	TRBD1	CASSLRDSWHF	TGTGCCAGCAGCTTGCGGGACAGTTGGCACTTC
TRBJ2-7	TRBV25-1	.	.	CASSEFGGGYEQYF	TGTGCCAGCAGTGAATTTGGGGGAGGCTACGAGCAGTACTTC
TRBJ1-1	TRBV6-7	once	TRBD1	CASSPTGDNTEAFF	TGTGCCAGCAGTCCCACAGGGGATAACACTGAAGCTTTCTTT
TRBJ2-3	TRBV9	.	.	CASSVGGLLPDTQYF	TGTGCCAGCAGCGTAGGGGGGCTTCTTCCAGATACGCAGTATTTT
TRBJ2-7	TRBV7-2	.	.	CASSLEFGPYEQYF	TGTGCCAGCAGCTTAGAGTTTGGGCCCTACGAGCAGTACTTC
TRBJ2-2	TRBV13	.	.	CAIRGGNTGELFF	TGTGCCATTAGAGGGGGGAACACCGGGGAGCTGTTTTTT
TRBJ2-4	TRBV7-3	.	.	CASSPGQGSNIQYF	TGTGCCAGCAGCCCCGGGCAGGGCAGTAACATTCAGTACTTC
TRBJ2-5	TRBV6-6	.	TRBD2	CASRPQRERFQETQYF	TGTGCCAGCCGGCCCCAGCGGGAGAGGTTCCAAGAGACCCAGTACTTC
TRBJ2-2	TRBV5-4	.	.	CASSLVIGGTGELFF	TGTGCCAGCAGCTTGGTAATCGGAGGCACCGGGGAGCTGTTTTTT
TRBJ2-7	TRBV10-3	.	TRBD2	CAISDVRDYSYEQYF	TGTGCCATCAGTGACGTTCGGGACTATTCCTACGAGCAGTACTTC
TRBJ1-6	TRBV27	.	TRBD1	CASSLTTGGNSPLHF	TGTGCCAGCAGTTTAACGACAGGGGGCAATTCACCCCTCCACTTT
TRBJ2-7	TRBV19	few	TRBD1	CASSPGQASSYEQYF	TGTGCCAGTAGTCCAGGACAGGCGAGCTCCTACGAGCAGTACTTC
TRBJ2-3	TRBV5-1	.	.	CASSLDRPSTDTQYF	TGCGCCAGCAGCTTGGACAGGCCAAGCACAGATACGCAGTATTTT
TRBJ2-7	TRBV27	.	TRBD1	CASTNLGQGYEQYF	TGTGCCAGCACCAACCTCGGACAGGGCTACGAGCAGTACTTC
TRBJ2-7	TRBV5-1	.	TRBD2	CASSLVGTLAGDEQYF	TGCGCCAGCAGCTTGGTTGGGACACTAGCGGGAGACGAGCAGTACTTC
TRBJ1-5	TRBV10-3	few	.	CAIGVAGEGQPQHF	TGTGCCATCGGGGTGGCAGGGGAAGGTCAGCCCCAGCATTTT
TRBJ1-2	TRBV12-5	.	.	CASGLLPTGGYTF	TGTGCTAGTGGACTTTTACCCACTGGTGGCTACACCTTC
TRBJ1-1	TRBV13	.	.	CASSTGHLDTEAFF	TGTGCCAGCAGTACGGGACACCTCGACACTGAAGCTTTCTTT
TRBJ2-2	TRBV7-8	.	TRBD2	CASSLSGGESGELFF	TGTGCCAGCAGCCTCAGCGGGGGAGAGTCCGGGGAGCTGTTTTTT
TRBJ2-1	TRBV7-3	once	TRBD2	CASSLGLVNEQFF	TGTGCCAGCAGCTTAGGACTAGTCAATGAGCAGTTCTTC
TRBJ2-1	TRBV19	.	.	CASSIQRTIGDNEQFF	TGTGCCAGTAGTATACAAAGGACAATCGGCGACAATGAGCAGTTCTTC
TRBJ1-1	TRBV6-1	few	TRBD1	CASTRTGVGTEAFF	TGTGCCAGCACCAGGACAGGGGTTGGGACTGAAGCTTTCTTT
TRBJ1-1	TRBV7-9	.	.	CASSWGDLNTEAFF	TGTGCCAGCAGCTGGGGGGATTTGAACACTGAAGCTTTCTTT
TRBJ2-7	TRBV11-1	once	.	CASASGSSSGNEQYF	TGTGCCTCGGCAAGCGGATCATCTTCGGGGAACGAGCAGTACTTC
TRBJ1-1	TRBV7-9	few	.	CASSLGTVGVSEAFF	TGTGCCAGCAGCTTAGGAACGGTCGGAGTCTCTGAAGCTTTCTTT
TRBJ2-1	TRBV12-5	.	.	CASGLGNGFSNEQFF	TGTGCTAGTGGTTTGGGCAACGGGTTCAGCAATGAGCAGTTCTTC
TRBJ1-6	TRBV7-3	few	.	CASSLSPLPYSPLHF	TGTGCCAGCAGCTTATCCCCACTACCTTATTCACCCCTCCACTTT
TRBJ2-7	TRBV5-5	.	.	CASSLETYFYEQYF	TGTGCCAGCAGCTTGGAGACTTATTTTTACGAGCAGTACTTC
TRBJ2-1	TRBV27	once	TRBD2	CASSSRLGGFEQFF	TGTGCCAGCAGTTCCCGCCTCGGGGGGTTTGAGCAGTTCTTC